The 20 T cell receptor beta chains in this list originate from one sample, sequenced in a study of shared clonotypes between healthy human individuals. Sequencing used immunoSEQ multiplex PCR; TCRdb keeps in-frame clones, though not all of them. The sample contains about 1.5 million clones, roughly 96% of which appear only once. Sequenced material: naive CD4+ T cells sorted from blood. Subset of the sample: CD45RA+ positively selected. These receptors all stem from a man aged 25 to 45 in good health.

CDR3 loop: CASCRDRVWAGEELFF. CDR3 bases: TGTGCCAGTTGCCGGGACAGGGTATGGGCAGGGGAGGAGCTGTTTTTT. The rearrangement links TRBV2 to TRBJ2-2; 9 positions match TRBD1. After removal of 9 bases from V and 10 bases from J, the junction contained 18 bases not matched to a gene. Germline V lookup: CDR1 SNHLY, CDR2 FYNNEI. CDR3 size: 16 residues.

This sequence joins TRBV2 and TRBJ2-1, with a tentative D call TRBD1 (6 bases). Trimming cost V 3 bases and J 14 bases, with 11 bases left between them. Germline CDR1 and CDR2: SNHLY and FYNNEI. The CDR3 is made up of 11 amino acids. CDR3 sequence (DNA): TGTGCCAGCAGTGAGGGGGCGAGGGAGTTCTTC. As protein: CASSEGAREFF.

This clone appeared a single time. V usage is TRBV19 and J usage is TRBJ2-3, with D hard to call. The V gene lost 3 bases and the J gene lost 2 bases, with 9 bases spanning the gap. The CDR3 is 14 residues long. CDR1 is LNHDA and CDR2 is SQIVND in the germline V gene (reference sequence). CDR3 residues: CASSMEVHTDTQYF. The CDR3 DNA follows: TGTGCCAGTAGTATGGAAGTGCACACAGATACGCAGTATTTT.

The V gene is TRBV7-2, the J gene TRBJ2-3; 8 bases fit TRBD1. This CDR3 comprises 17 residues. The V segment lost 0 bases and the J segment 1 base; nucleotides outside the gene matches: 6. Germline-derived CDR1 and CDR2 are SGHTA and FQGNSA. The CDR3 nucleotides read TGTGCCAGCAGCTTAGCACCGACAGGGGCAGGCACAGATACGCAGTATTTT. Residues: CASSLAPTGAGTDTQYF. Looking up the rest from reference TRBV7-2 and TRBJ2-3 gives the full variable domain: GAGVSQSPSNKVTEKGKDVELRCDPISGHTALYWYRQSLGQGLEFLIYFQGNSAPDKSGLPSDRFSAERTGGSVSTLTIQRTQQEDSAVYLCASSLAPTGAGTDTQYFGPGTRLTVL.

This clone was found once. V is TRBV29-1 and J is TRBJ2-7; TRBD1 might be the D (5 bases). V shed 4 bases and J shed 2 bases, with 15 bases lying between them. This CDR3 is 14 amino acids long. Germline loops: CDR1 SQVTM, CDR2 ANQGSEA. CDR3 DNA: TGCAGCGTTGCCCGACAGATGCCTCCCTACGAGCAGTACTTC. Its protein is CSVARQMPPYEQYF.

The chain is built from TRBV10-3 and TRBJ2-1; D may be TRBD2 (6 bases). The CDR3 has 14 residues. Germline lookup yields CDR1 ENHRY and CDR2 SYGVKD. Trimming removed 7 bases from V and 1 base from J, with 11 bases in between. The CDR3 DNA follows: TGTGCCATCACGCGGGATAGTTCCTACAATGAGCAGTTCTTC. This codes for CAITRDSSYNEQFF.

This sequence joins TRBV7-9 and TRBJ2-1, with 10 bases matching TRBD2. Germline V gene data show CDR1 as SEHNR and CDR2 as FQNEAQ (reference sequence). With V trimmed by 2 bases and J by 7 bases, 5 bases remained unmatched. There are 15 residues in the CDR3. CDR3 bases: TGTGCCAGCAGCTTACTAGCGGGAGTATGGAATGAGCAGTTCTTC. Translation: CASSLLAGVWNEQFF.

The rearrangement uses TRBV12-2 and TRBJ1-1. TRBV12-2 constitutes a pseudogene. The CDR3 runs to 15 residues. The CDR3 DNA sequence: TGTGCAAGTCGCTCCCCCTGGCGGGGGGGCACTGAAGCTTTCTTT. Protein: CASRSPWRGGTEAFF.

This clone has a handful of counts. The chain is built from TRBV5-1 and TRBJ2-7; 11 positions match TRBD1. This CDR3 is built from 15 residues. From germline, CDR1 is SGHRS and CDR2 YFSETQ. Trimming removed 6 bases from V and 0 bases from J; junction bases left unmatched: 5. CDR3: CASTPGTGGSYEQYF. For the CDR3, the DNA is TGCGCCAGCACCCCCGGGACAGGGGGCTCCTACGAGCAGTACTTC.

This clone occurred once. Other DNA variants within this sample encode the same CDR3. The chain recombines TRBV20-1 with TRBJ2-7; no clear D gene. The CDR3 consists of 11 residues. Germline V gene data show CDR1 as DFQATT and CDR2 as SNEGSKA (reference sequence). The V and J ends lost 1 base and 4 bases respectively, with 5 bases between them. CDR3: CSARAEYEQYF. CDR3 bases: TGCAGTGCTAGAGCTGAATACGAGCAGTACTTC.

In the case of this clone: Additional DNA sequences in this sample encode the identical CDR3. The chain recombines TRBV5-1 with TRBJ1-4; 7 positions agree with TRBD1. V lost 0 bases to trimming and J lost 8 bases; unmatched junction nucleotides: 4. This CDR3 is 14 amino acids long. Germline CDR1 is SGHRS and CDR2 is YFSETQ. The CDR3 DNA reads TGCGCCAGCAGCTTGGACAGGGGACAGGAAAAACTGTTTTTT. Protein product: CASSLDRGQEKLFF.

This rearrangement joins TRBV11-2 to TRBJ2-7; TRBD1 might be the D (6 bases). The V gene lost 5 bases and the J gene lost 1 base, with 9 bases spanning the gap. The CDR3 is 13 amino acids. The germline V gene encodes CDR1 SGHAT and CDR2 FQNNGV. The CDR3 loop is CASSAGQSYEQYF. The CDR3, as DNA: TGTGCCAGCAGCGCAGGACAGTCCTACGAGCAGTACTTC.

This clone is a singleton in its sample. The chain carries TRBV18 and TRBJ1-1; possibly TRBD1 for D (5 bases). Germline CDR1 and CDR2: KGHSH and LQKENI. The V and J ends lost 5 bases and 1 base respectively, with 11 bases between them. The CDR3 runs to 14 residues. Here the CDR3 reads CASSGRTGNTEAFF. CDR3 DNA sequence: TGTGCCAGCTCAGGACGAACAGGGAACACTGAAGCTTTCTTT.

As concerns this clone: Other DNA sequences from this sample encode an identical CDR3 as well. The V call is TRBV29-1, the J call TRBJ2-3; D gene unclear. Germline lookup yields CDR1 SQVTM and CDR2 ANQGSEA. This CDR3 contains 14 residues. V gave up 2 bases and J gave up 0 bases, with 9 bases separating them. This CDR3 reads CSVESSGSTDTQYF. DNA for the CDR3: TGCAGCGTTGAAAGTTCAGGAAGCACAGATACGCAGTATTTT.

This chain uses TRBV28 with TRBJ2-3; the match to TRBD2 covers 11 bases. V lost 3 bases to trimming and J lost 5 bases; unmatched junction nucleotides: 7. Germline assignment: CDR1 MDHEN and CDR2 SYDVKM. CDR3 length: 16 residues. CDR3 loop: CASSFITSGRRDTQYF. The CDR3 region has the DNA TGTGCCAGCAGTTTTATAACTAGCGGGAGAAGAGATACGCAGTATTTT.

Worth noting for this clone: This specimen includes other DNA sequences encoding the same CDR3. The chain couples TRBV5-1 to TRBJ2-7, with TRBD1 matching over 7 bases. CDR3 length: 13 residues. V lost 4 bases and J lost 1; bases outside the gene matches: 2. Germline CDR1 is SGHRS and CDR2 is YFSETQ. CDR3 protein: CASSPGQSYEQYF. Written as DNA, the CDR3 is TGCGCCAGCAGCCCGGGACAGTCCTACGAGCAGTACTTC.

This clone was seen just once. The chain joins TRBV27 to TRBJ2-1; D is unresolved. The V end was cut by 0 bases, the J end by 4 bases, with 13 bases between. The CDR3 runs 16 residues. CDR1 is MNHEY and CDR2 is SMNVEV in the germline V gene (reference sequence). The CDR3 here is CASSLSGPQSYNEQFF. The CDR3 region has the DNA TGTGCCAGCAGTTTATCAGGGCCCCAATCTTACAATGAGCAGTTCTTC.

The CDR3 here is CASSGGYAVNIQYF. CDR3 sequence (DNA): TGCGCCAGCAGCGGGGGGTACGCAGTCAACATTCAGTACTTC. The chain uses TRBV5-1 and TRBJ2-4; possibly TRBD2 for D (6 bases). The germline V and J ends were trimmed by 4 bases and 7 bases, with 15 bases remaining between them. The CDR3 runs 14 residues. Looked up from germline, CDR1 is SGHRS and CDR2 is YFSETQ.

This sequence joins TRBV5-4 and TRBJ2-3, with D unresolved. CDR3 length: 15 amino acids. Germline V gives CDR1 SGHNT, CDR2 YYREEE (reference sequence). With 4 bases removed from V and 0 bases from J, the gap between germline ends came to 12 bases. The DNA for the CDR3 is TGTGCCAGCAGCCCCCAGGCGGAAAGCACAGATACGCAGTATTTT. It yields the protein CASSPQAESTDTQYF. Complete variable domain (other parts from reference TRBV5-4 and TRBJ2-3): ETGVTQSPTHLIKTRGQQVTLRCSSQSGHNTVSWYQQALGQGPQFIFQYYREEENGRGNFPPRFSGLQFPNYSSELNVNALELDDSALYLCASSPQAESTDTQYFGPGTRLTVL.

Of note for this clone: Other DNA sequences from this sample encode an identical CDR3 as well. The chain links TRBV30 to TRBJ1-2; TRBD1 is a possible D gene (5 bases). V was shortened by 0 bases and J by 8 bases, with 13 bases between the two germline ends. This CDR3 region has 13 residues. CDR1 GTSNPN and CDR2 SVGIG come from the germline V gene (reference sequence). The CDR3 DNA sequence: TGTGCCTGGAGTGTACTGGGGGTAGGAGGCTACACCTTC. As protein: CAWSVLGVGGYTF.